This T cell receptor beta chain was recorded in a study of OX40 agonist ivuxolimab in advanced cancers. Study context: Cancers in dose escalation were hepatocellular, melanoma, renal cell and head and neck.

The data were produced by immunoSEQ multiplex PCR, yet TCRdb's version contains in-frame clones alone and is incomplete. The sample lists tens of thousands of clones; around 84% were seen once. Study-wide findings and caveats: Relative to CD4+ cells, CD8+ T cells on average had more expanded clones. With doses of 0.1 to 3.0 mg/kg, CD4+ and CD8+ blood T cells had undergone clonal expansion by week 6.

The CDR3 runs 16 residues. Germline CDR1 and CDR2: SGHTS and YDEGEE. With 3 bases clipped from V and 4 bases from J, the junction kept 7 bases outside the gene matches. Worth noting for this clone: Its target is not known.

The sequenced sample was CD4+ or CD8+ T cells sorted from blood, obtained in a trial of the OX40 agonist ivuxolimab. This chain links TRBV5-8 with TRBJ2-4, with 10 bases identical to TRBD1. This sequence was found in an adult with an advanced solid tumor such as melanoma, head and neck, liver or kidney cancer. CDR3 sequence (DNA): TGTGCCAGCAGCTCCCCGGGGACAGGGGAAAAAAACATTCAGTACTTC. It translates to CASSSPGTGEKNIQYF.